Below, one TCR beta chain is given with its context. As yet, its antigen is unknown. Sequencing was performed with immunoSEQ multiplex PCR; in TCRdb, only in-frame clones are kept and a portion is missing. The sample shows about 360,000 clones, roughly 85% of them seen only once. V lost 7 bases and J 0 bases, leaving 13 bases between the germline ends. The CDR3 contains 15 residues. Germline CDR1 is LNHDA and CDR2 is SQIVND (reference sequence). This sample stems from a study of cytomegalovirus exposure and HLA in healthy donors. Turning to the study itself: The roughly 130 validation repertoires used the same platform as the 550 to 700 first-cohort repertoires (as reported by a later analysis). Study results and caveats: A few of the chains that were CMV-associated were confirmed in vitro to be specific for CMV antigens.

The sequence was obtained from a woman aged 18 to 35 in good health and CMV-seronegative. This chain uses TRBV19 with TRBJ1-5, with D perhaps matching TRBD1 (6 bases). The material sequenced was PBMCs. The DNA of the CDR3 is TGTGCCAGTACTTACAGGGAATATAGCAATCAGCCCCAGCATTTT. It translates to CASTYREYSNQPQHF.